These T cell receptor beta chains were read from a single sample in a study of monozygotic twins with inflammatory bowel disease. Following a re-call of the 5' RACE reads, TCRdb has one entry per CDR3 protein and lacks DNA. The table for this sample gives approximately 330,000 distinct CDR3 sequences. What was sequenced was blood. The receptors were sampled from a human donor with ulcerative colitis or Crohn's disease, or a healthy co-twin of an affected twin (not recorded which). CDR3s include the opening cysteine and the closing phenylalanine or tryptophan.

j_gene | v_gene | len | CDR3aa
TRBJ2-1 | TRBV14 | 17 | CASSQERRDREYNEQFF
TRBJ1-1 | TRBV5-1 | 15 | CASSPRTDVNTEAFF
TRBJ2-3 | TRBV13 | 16 | CASSLRLAGVSDTQYF
TRBJ2-3 | TRBV5-1 | 16 | CASSLRFGRPPDTQYF
TRBJ2-7 | TRBV14 | 15 | CASSQEGLGISEQYF
TRBJ1-5 | TRBV20-1 | 17 | CSARDYKPGQGNQPQHF
TRBJ2-7 | TRBV5-6 | 14 | CASSWGTGGYEQYF
TRBJ2-5 | TRBV7-2 | 13 | CASTRQLQETQYF
TRBJ1-2 | TRBV5-1 | 14 | CAIRAIGSSYGYTF
TRBJ2-1 | TRBV5-1 | 14 | CASSLVPAGWEQFF
TRBJ2-3 | TRBV12-3/TRBV12-4 | 19 | CASSRGLAGDLVLTDTQYF
TRBJ2-7 | TRBV28 | 11 | CASSFTYEQYF
TRBJ2-7 | TRBV5-1 | 18 | CASSLKGRGLAVTYEQYF
TRBJ1-2 | TRBV19 | 11 | CASSNSYGYTF
TRBJ1-1 | TRBV5-1 | 13 | CASKRWAGTEAFF
TRBJ2-1 | TRBV29-1 | 16 | CSVEGALGGRYNEQFF
TRBJ2-7 | TRBV6-2/TRBV6-3 | 15 | CASSEIEGLPYEQYF
TRBJ2-5 | TRBV27 | 16 | CASSLGLAGGLKTQYF
TRBJ2-1 | TRBV20-1 | 15 | CSATTTSGRYNEQFF
TRBJ2-5 | TRBV5-1 | 16 | CASSLGLAGGKETQYF
TRBJ2-7 | TRBV30 | 13 | CAWSVSSGYEQYF
TRBJ2-7 | TRBV12-5 | 13 | CASGMGQGYEQYF
TRBJ2-7 | TRBV12-3/TRBV12-4 | 15 | CVSSTRALGDYEQYF
TRBJ1-2 | TRBV28 | 14 | CASRSAAANYGYTF
TRBJ2-7 | TRBV29-1 | 13 | CSVEGTGGYEQYF
TRBJ2-1 | TRBV7-2 | 15 | CASSLSLAGDYEQFF
TRBJ1-1 | TRBV6-1 | 15 | CASRDDRVRGTEAFF
TRBJ2-6 | TRBV11-2 | 12 | CASSLAVGVLTF
TRBJ2-1 | TRBV20-1 | 13 | CSAQGSGTGEQFF
TRBJ1-4 | TRBV27 | 15 | CASRSTGTGREKLFF
TRBJ2-7 | TRBV5-1 | 13 | CASSWSATYEQYF
TRBJ2-3 | TRBV11-2 | 16 | CASSLDSSGGTDTQYF
TRBJ2-7 | TRBV12-3/TRBV12-4 | 17 | CASSSNPTGIPRGEQYF
TRBJ2-5 | TRBV18 | 16 | CASSLGTVQLRETQYF
TRBJ2-3 | TRBV9 | 14 | CASSVGGGSDTQYF
TRBJ2-3 | TRBV12-3/TRBV12-4 | 17 | CASSLSVSVSSTDTQYF
TRBJ1-3 | TRBV10-2 | 15 | CASSETASSGNTIYF
TRBJ1-1 | TRBV5-1 | 16 | CASSLSQGAGWTEAFF
TRBJ1-4 | TRBV6-5 | 14 | CASSYGGFNEKLFF
TRBJ2-5 | TRBV5-1 | 16 | CASSLINRGQGETQYF
TRBJ2-7 | TRBV12-3/TRBV12-4 | 14 | CASSLGAATYEQYF
TRBJ2-3 | TRBV27 | 15 | CASSLMVGFTDTQYF
TRBJ2-7 | TRBV6-5 | 19 | CASSYQTPGDSYRAYEQYF
TRBJ1-1 | TRBV20-1 | 13 | CSATQGISTEAFF
TRBJ2-2 | TRBV5-1 | 15 | CASSRQGDPTGELFF
TRBJ1-2 | TRBV20-1 | 14 | CSARGQGGPYGYTF
TRBJ2-3 | TRBV20-1 | 14 | CSAVNSYNTDTQYF
TRBJ2-1 | TRBV5-1 | 15 | CASSLGAGAINEQFF
TRBJ2-4 | TRBV7-2 | 17 | CASSLPGSAGAKNIQYF
TRBJ1-1 | TRBV12-3/TRBV12-4 | 15 | CASSLSQSLNSGAFF